These T cell receptor beta chains were read from a single sample in a study of shared clonotypes between healthy human individuals. Produced via immunoSEQ multiplex PCR; TCRdb's table is partial and in-frame only. The sample carries about 1.5 million clones, under 99% recorded once. Material for sequencing was naive CD4+ T cells sorted from blood. Source of these receptors: a man aged 25 to 45 in good health. Each CDR3 is given with its conserved first and last residue. Each record gives: D gene, V gene, clone size, J gene, CDR3 protein, CDR3 DNA. The D gene is left open where the match is weak. The size entry is marked missing in some rows and otherwise reads once, few, many or a size class.

>NA|TRBV5-1|NA|TRBJ1-2
CASSLSPVSVDYGYTF
TGCGCCAGCAGCTTGAGTCCGGTTTCGGTAGACTATGGCTACACCTTC
>TRBD1|TRBV18|NA|TRBJ2-5
CASSPLFRGNSETQYF
TGTGCCAGCTCACCACTCTTCAGGGGGAACTCGGAGACCCAGTACTTC
>TRBD2|TRBV5-1|once|TRBJ2-5
CASSPGLAGSETQYF
TGCGCCAGCAGCCCGGGACTAGCGGGAAGTGAGACCCAGTACTTC
>NA|TRBV19|NA|TRBJ2-1
CASSNWTVSSYNEQFF
TGTGCCAGTAGTAACTGGACGGTGAGCTCCTACAATGAGCAGTTCTTC
>NA|TRBV9|NA|TRBJ2-7
CASSVEASSYEQYF
TGTGCCAGCAGCGTAGAGGCCAGCTCCTACGAGCAGTACTTC
>TRBD1|TRBV7-3|NA|TRBJ1-2
CASSPNPGQSYGYTF
TGTGCCAGCAGCCCTAATCCGGGACAGTCCTATGGCTACACCTTC
>NA|TRBV9|NA|TRBJ2-1
CASSGNRDGRRSNEQFF
TGTGCCAGCAGCGGCAATAGGGACGGACGGCGCAGTAATGAGCAGTTCTTC
>NA|TRBV6-5|NA|TRBJ1-2
CASSYSEWRGYTF
TGTGCCAGCAGTTACTCGGAGTGGCGGGGCTACACCTTC
>NA|TRBV28|NA|TRBJ1-2
CASSPSFSWEANYGYTF
TGTGCCAGCAGTCCTTCCTTTTCTTGGGAAGCTAACTATGGCTACACCTTC
>NA|TRBV18|NA|TRBJ2-2
CASSPQRTLTGELFF
TGTGCCAGCTCACCACAACGGACCTTAACCGGGGAGCTGTTTTTT
>NA|TRBV19|NA|TRBJ2-7
CASSTPLGDAPEQYF
TGTGCCAGTAGTACTCCACTGGGAGATGCCCCCGAGCAGTACTTC
>NA|TRBV9|NA|TRBJ1-5
CASSDPRQPQHF
TGTGCCAGCAGCGACCCCCGGCAGCCCCAGCATTTT
>NA|TRBV5-4|NA|TRBJ1-2
CASSLLQGEVGYTF
TGTGCCAGCAGCTTGTTGCAGGGAGAGGTTGGCTACACCTTC
>NA|TRBV2|NA|TRBJ1-5
CASSEGPRGSNQPQHF
TGTGCCAGCAGTGAAGGGCCCCGGGGTAGCAATCAGCCCCAGCATTTT
>NA|TRBV15|NA|TRBJ1-5
CATSRDRGREPQHF
TGTGCCACCAGCAGAGATCGGGGACGCGAACCCCAGCATTTT
>NA|TRBV7-6|NA|TRBJ1-4
CASSLEAGWGEKLFF
TGTGCCAGCAGCTTAGAGGCGGGATGGGGAGAAAAACTGTTTTTT
>TRBD1|TRBV30|NA|TRBJ1-4
CACRGLGEKLFF
TGTGCCTGCAGGGGGCTAGGTGAAAAACTGTTTTTT
>NA|TRBV18|NA|TRBJ2-5
CASSPLAERETQYF
TGTGCCAGCTCACCACTAGCGGAGAGAGAGACCCAGTACTTC